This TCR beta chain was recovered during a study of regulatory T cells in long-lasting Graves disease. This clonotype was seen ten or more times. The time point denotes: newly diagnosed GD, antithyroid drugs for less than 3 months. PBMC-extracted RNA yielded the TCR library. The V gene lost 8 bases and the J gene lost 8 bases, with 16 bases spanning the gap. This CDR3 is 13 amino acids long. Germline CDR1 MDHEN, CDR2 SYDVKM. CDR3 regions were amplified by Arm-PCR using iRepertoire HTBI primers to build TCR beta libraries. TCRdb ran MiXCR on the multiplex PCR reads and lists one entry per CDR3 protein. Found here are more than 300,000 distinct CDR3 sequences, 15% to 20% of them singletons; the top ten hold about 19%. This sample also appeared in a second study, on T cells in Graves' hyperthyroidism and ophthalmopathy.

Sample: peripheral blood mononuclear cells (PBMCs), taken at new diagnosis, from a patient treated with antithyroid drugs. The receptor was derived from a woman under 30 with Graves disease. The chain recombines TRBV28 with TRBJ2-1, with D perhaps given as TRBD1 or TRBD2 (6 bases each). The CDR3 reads CASGGGAIDEQFF. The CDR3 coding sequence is TGTGCCAGCGGGGGCGGGGCAATCGATGAGCAGTTCTTC. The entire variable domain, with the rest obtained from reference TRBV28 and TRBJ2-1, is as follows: DVKVTQSSRYLVKRTGEKVFLECVQDMDHENMFWYRQDPGLGLRLIYFSYDVKMKEKGDIPEGYSVSREKKERFSLILESASTNQTSMYLCASGGGAIDEQFFGPGTRLTVL.